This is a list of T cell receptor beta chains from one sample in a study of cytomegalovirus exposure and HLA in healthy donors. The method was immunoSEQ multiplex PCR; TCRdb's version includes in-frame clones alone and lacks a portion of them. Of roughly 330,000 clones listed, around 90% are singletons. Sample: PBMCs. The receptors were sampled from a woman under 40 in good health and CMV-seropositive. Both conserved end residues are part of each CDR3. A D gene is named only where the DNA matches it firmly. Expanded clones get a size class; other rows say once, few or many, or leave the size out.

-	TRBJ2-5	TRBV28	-	TGTGCCAGCAGTTTAGGCAGGGGAGCCCGCCAAGAGACCCAGTACTTC	CASSLGRGARQETQYF
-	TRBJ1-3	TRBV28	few	TGTGCCAGCAGTGGCGGCAGTTTCACCTCTGGAAACACCATATATTTT	CASSGGSFTSGNTIYF
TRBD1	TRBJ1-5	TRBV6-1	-	TGTGCCAGCAGTTGGACAGGGTTCAATCAGCCCCAGCATTTT	CASSWTGFNQPQHF
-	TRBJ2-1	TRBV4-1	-	TGCGCCAGCAGCCAAGGACTCGGGGTGGGACTCTACAATGAGCAGTTCTTC	CASSQGLGVGLYNEQFF
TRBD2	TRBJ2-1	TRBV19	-	TGTGCCAGTAGTGTAAGCGGGAGCTCCTACAATGAGCAGTTCTTC	CASSVSGSSYNEQFF
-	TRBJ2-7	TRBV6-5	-	TGTGCCAGCATAGGGCGGATGGGCTACGAGCAGTACTTC	CASIGRMGYEQYF
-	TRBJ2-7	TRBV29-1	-	TGCAGCGTTGAAGATCCGGCTGCGGGCTCCTACGAGCAGTACTTC	CSVEDPAAGSYEQYF
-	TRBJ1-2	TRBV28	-	TGTGCCAGCAAGATGTTAGGGGACCCTAACTATGGCTACACCTTC	CASKMLGDPNYGYTF
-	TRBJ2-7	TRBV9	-	TGTGCCAGCAGCCCCGGGAGCCACGAGCAGTACTTC	CASSPGSHEQYF
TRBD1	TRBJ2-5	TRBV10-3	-	TGTGCCACCCAGGGGGACAGGGGCGACCCCGAGACCCAGTACTTC	CATQGDRGDPETQYF
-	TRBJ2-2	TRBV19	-	TGTGCCAGTACGAAACAGGGTTACCCTTCGATCACCGGGGAGCTGTTTTTT	CASTKQGYPSITGELFF
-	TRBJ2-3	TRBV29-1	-	TGCAGCGTTGACGGCAGGTCTGGCACAGATACGCAGTATTTT	CSVDGRSGTDTQYF
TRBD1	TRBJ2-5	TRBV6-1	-	TGTGCCAGCAGTGCCTTAACAGGGGTCGGAGAGACCCAGTACTTC	CASSALTGVGETQYF
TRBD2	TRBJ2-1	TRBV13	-	TGTGCCAGCAGCTCCCCGATTCCTTCCCCTAGCGGGAGGGCCAATGAGCAGTTCTTC	CASSSPIPSPSGRANEQFF
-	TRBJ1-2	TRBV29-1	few	TGCAGCGTTGATGTACAGGGAATGGGCTACACCTTC	CSVDVQGMGYTF
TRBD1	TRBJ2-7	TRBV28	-	TGTGCCAGCATAACTGAGGGCGGCAGGGGGAACCACGAGCAGTACTTC	CASITEGGRGNHEQYF
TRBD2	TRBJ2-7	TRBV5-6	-	TGTGCCAGCAGCTTGGTTCAAGGGACTAGATTACCCGAGCAGTACTTC	CASSLVQGTRLPEQYF
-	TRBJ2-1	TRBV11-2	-	TGTGCCAGCAGCTTAGGGCATGAGCAGTTCTTC	CASSLGHEQFF
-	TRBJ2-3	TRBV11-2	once	TGTGCCAGCAGCTTAGTGACAAGCACAGATACGCAGTATTTT	CASSLVTSTDTQYF
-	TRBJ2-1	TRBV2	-	TGTGCCAGCAGTGAAGAGGGAGTCTCGAAGAATGAGCAGTTCTTC	CASSEEGVSKNEQFF
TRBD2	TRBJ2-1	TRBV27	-	TGTGCCAGCAGGGTACTAGCGGGAGGGGTAAATGAGCAGTTCTTC	CASRVLAGGVNEQFF